This T cell receptor (beta chain) is drawn from a study of cytomegalovirus exposure and HLA in healthy donors. This CDR3 has 15 amino acids. Germline V CDR1 and CDR2: LNHDA, SQIVND (reference sequence). V was clipped by 7 bases and J by 2 bases, with 15 bases between them. In the PCR, 60 Vbeta and 13 Jbeta primers were used. Profiled with immunoSEQ multiplex PCR; TCRdb holds only in-frame clones, not every one. The data include roughly 100,000 clones; the top ten clones carry approximately 3.7%. Sequenced: PBMCs. The chain carries TRBV19 and TRBJ2-1; D perhaps matches TRBD2 (6 bases). This clonotype originated in a middle-aged man in good health and CMV-seronegative. For the CDR3, the DNA is TGTGCCAGTACTCAGGATAGCGGACCCTACAATGAGCAGTTCTTC. It codes for CASTQDSGPYNEQFF.